The present entry profiles one T cell receptor beta chain with its context. The source of the sample is a study of blood T cell repertoires in COVID-19. Germline CDR1 MNHEY, CDR2 SVGAGI. This CDR3 comprises 14 residues. V was pared by 5 bases and J by 0 bases, with 8 bases between. The method was immunoSEQ multiplex PCR; TCRdb's version includes in-frame clones alone and lacks a portion of them. The profile shows tens of thousands of clones, 74% of them singletons. J is TRBJ1-5 and V is TRBV6-5; no clear D. The sequence was collected from a woman older than 75 with acute or convalescent COVID-19. Sequencing used peripheral blood. The CDR3 DNA follows: TGTGCCAGCAGTCTTCAGTATAGCAATCAGCCCCAGCATTTT. Translated: CASSLQYSNQPQHF.